This TCR beta chain is drawn from a study of Ad26.COV2.S vaccination and SARS-CoV-2 variants. The data were produced by immunoSEQ multiplex PCR, yet TCRdb's version contains in-frame clones alone and is incomplete. The sample comprises about 350,000 clones, roughly 85% of which are singletons, and about 3.3% rests with the top ten. The CDR3 contains 18 residues. The germline V gene encodes CDR1 LGHNA and CDR2 YSLEER. V was clipped by 1 base and J by 0 bases; unmatched bases: 6. Indicated treatment: roughly 19 received Ad26.COV2.S at low or high dose, single or two shots; about 5 received placebo; per-sample allocation not given. All samples were drawn on day 63, counting from the first vaccine or placebo injection. The sample came from a Boston adult aged 18-55 years.

The clonotype originates from a person aged 18 to 65 who received the Ad26.COV2.S COVID-19 vaccine or a placebo. J is TRBJ2-2 and V is TRBV4-3, with 9 bases aligning to TRBD2. Sequenced material: peripheral blood, taken in a trial of Ad26.COV2.S vaccine versus placebo. In DNA form, the CDR3 reads TGCGCCAGCAGCCAAGGCGTAGCGGGGGCTTCGAACACCGGGGAGCTGTTTTTT. This gives the protein CASSQGVAGASNTGELFF.